The source of this TCR beta chain is a study of cytotoxic CD8 clonotypes in ibrutinib-treated CLL. Turning to the study itself: There were about 12 relapsed/refractory patients and around 15 treatment-naive patients, and roughly 18 were IGHV unmutated. Whole-study results and caveats: The times at which samples were taken varied between sustained-remission and progressing patients. Clonality went up at the time of ibrutinib response, stayed stable in sustained remission, and later dropped back toward its baseline level at progression.

As concerns this clone: The antigen is unknown.

Libraries were prepared by immunoSEQ multiplex PCR; TCRdb keeps only in-frame clonotypes and omits some of them. The sample holds about 140,000 clones, around 81% seen once. Per germline, CDR1 SQVTM and CDR2 ANQGSEA. This CDR3 is built from 14 residues. Trimming took 3 bases from V and 0 from J, leaving 6 bases between them. The source was PBMCs, collected after 36 months of ibrutinib treatment. This sequence was found in a human donor with chronic lymphocytic leukemia. The V call is TRBV29-1, the J call TRBJ2-6; D call uncertain. Here the CDR3 reads CSVDLASGANVLTF. The CDR3 region has the DNA TGCAGCGTTGACCTGGCCTCTGGGGCCAACGTCCTGACTTTC.